The 9 T cell receptor beta chains in this list originate from one sample, sequenced in a study of cytomegalovirus exposure and HLA in healthy donors. The study ran its PCR with 60 Vbeta and 13 Jbeta primers. Assay used: immunoSEQ multiplex PCR; TCRdb lists only in-frame clones, some missing. Of 200,000 to 250,000 clones in the sample, approximately 79% were seen once. Sequenced: PBMCs. The receptor source for this set is a man aged 50 to 60 in good health and CMV-seronegative.

This chain uses TRBV6-6 with TRBJ1-5; unclear D gene. The CDR3 covers 13 residues. V was cut by 5 bases and J by 0 bases, with 5 bases left in between. Per germline, CDR1 MNHNY and CDR2 SVGAGI (reference sequence). This CDR3 is CASSLFSNQPQHF. The CDR3 DNA follows: TGTGCCAGCAGTCTTTTTAGCAATCAGCCCCAGCATTTT.

This clone was seen a few times. The CDR3 DNA reads TGTGCCAGCAGCGAAGGGGAATCGATGGGCAATGAGCAGTTCTTC. It specifies CASSEGESMGNEQFF. The chain joins TRBV7-6 to TRBJ2-1, with D possibly TRBD1 on 5 matching bases. Germline CDR1 and CDR2: SGHVS and FNYEAQ. CDR3 length: 15 amino acids. The germline V and J ends were trimmed by 5 bases and 6 bases, with 17 bases remaining between them.

The V gene is TRBV6-6, the J gene TRBJ2-7; 9 bases align to TRBD1. Germline V gene data show CDR1 as MNHNY and CDR2 as SVGAGI (reference sequence). V was clipped by 6 bases and J by 5 bases; unmatched bases: 11. This CDR3 contains 15 residues. CDR3 protein: CASRLAGTGFHEQYF. In DNA form, the CDR3 reads TGTGCCAGCAGGCTGGCCGGGACAGGGTTTCACGAGCAGTACTTC.

The chain uses TRBV6-1 and TRBJ2-3; TRBD2 matches 11 bases. Trimming at V came to 0 bases and at J to 2 bases, leaving 7 bases not matched to a gene. The V gene's germline CDR1 is MNHNS and CDR2 SASEGT. This CDR3 region has 18 residues. The CDR3 protein is CASSEASIAGGITDTQYF. CDR3 nucleotides: TGTGCCAGCAGTGAAGCGAGTATAGCGGGAGGGATCACAGATACGCAGTATTTT.

The chain employs TRBV28 and TRBJ1-5; perhaps TRBD1 as D (6 bases). This CDR3 has 15 residues. The V and J ends lost 1 base and 7 bases respectively, with 14 bases between them. CDR1 and CDR2 from the germline V gene are MDHEN and SYDVKM. CDR3 DNA sequence: TGTGCCAGCAGTTTATTGACAGGAGTTTTACAGCCCCAGCATTTT. Protein product: CASSLLTGVLQPQHF.

This rearrangement joins TRBV27 to TRBJ2-1; maybe TRBD1 (5 bases). The V end lost 5 bases, the J end lost 5 bases, and 13 bases lay between the germline ends. Germline CDR1 is MNHEY and CDR2 is SMNVEV (reference sequence). CDR3 length: 14 residues. As DNA, the CDR3 is TGTGCCAGCAGTAGTCTGGACAACCACAATGAGCAGTTCTTC. Translating it yields CASSSLDNHNEQFF.

This chain joins TRBV20-1 and TRBJ2-7; D uncertain. Germline-derived CDR1 and CDR2 are DFQATT and SNEGSKA (reference sequence). The CDR3 extends over 10 amino acids. Trimming took 1 base from V and 5 from J, leaving 3 bases between them. The CDR3 DNA reads TGCAGTGCTAGAGCTAACGAGCAGTACTTC. This encodes CSARANEQYF.

The chain is built from TRBV7-3 and TRBJ2-1; TRBD2 matches at 10 bases. Germline CDR1 is SGHTA and CDR2 is FQGTGA. The trim removed 5 bases at V and 9 bases at J, leaving 4 bases unmatched. This CDR3 spans 13 amino acids. The DNA for the CDR3 is TGTGCCAGCAGCGAAGGGACTAGCGCTGAGCAGTTCTTC. Translated: CASSEGTSAEQFF.

The rearrangement uses TRBV29-1 and TRBJ1-3; TRBD1 is a possible D gene (5 bases). This CDR3 region has 14 residues. V was cut by 6 bases and J by 0 bases, with 12 bases left in between. The germline V gene has CDR1 SQVTM and CDR2 ANQGSEA. CDR3 nucleotides: TGCAGCGTGGCGACAGATATCTCTGGAAACACCATATATTTT. Amino acid sequence: CSVATDISGNTIYF.